Below, 25 T cell receptor beta chains from the same sample are listed, as sequenced in a study of blood T cell repertoires in COVID-19 (dated by TCRdb to the early 2020s). Library preparation was by the immunoSEQ multiplex PCR assay. TCRdb stores this immuneACCESS table with in-frame sequences only. Part of the clones is absent; in the studies checked, under half of the shortfall reflects unresolved V genes, and no reason is known for the rest. The sample has 50,000 or so clones on record, around nine tenths of them singletons. About 27% of the sample comes from the top ten. Sequencing was done on a sample of peripheral blood. The receptor set was obtained from a human donor in a cohort sampled during active COVID-19.

V is TRBV9 and J is TRBJ1-6, with a tentative D call TRBD1 (5 bases). Trimming took off 0 bases at V and 6 bases at J, with 10 bases between the two ends. Germline loops: CDR1 SGDLS, CDR2 YYNGEE. The CDR3 is made up of 15 amino acids. The CDR3 loop is CASSVAGGGNSPLHF. The CDR3 DNA reads as TGTGCCAGCAGCGTAGCCGGGGGGGGTAATTCACCCCTCCACTTT.

The J gene is TRBJ2-7, the V gene TRBV7-2; 12 bases line up with TRBD2. The CDR3 is 18 residues long. Germline V gives CDR1 SGHTA, CDR2 FQGNSA. Trimming cost V 0 bases and J 5 bases; bases outside gene matches: 11. The CDR3 loop is CASSLARLAGASWDEQYF. Here the CDR3 DNA reads TGTGCCAGCAGCTTAGCGAGACTAGCGGGGGCCTCCTGGGACGAGCAGTACTTC.

The table lists this clone with a count of one. The CDR3 sequence: CASSQTLQGHEQFF. The CDR3 nucleotides are TGCGCCAGCAGCCAAACCCTACAGGGCCATGAGCAGTTCTTC. The chain couples TRBV4-3 to TRBJ2-1, with D perhaps TRBD1 (6 bases). The germline V and J ends were trimmed by 2 bases and 8 bases, with 13 bases remaining between them. This CDR3 region has 14 residues. Germline V gene sequence: CDR1 LGHNA, CDR2 YSLEER.

This chain connects TRBV5-6 to TRBJ2-3, with TRBD2 identical over 12 bases. Looked up from germline, CDR1 is SGHDT and CDR2 is YYEEEE. The CDR3 runs to 16 residues. With 2 bases clipped from V and 2 bases from J, the junction kept 3 bases outside the gene matches. The CDR3 DNA reads TGTGCCAGCAGCTTACTAGCGGGAGGCGCCACAGATACGCAGTATTTT. Its translation is CASSLLAGGATDTQYF.

V and J are TRBV28 and TRBJ2-5, with D perhaps matching TRBD2 (7 bases). The CDR3 loop spans 15 amino acids. V was pared by 2 bases and J by 5 bases, with 15 bases between. CDR1 is MDHEN and CDR2 is SYDVKM in the germline V gene. The CDR3 DNA reads TGTGCCAGCAGTTTAAGGGGGGGCAGAGTGGAGACCCAGTACTTC. It is translated as CASSLRGGRVETQYF.

The V and J genes are TRBV28 and TRBJ2-2; 7 bases are shared with TRBD1. Germline trimming cut 8 bases from V and 1 base from J; bases unmatched to any gene: 4. The CDR3 runs to 14 residues. Germline V gene data show CDR1 as MDHEN and CDR2 as SYDVKM. The CDR3 region has the DNA TGTGCCAGCGGTAGACAGGGGAACACCGGGGAGCTGTTTTTT. Translating gives CASGRQGNTGELFF.

The chain uses TRBV11-3 and TRBJ2-5, with 8 positions matching TRBD1. The CDR3 is 18 amino acids. V shed 6 bases and J 5 bases; nucleotides not matched to a gene: 20. Looked up from germline, CDR1 is SGHNT and CDR2 is YENEEA. CDR3 nucleotides: TGTGCCAGCAGTGCCGGGACAGGAAAAGGGGGAGTCACGGAGACCCAGTACTTC. Translation gives CASSAGTGKGGVTETQYF.

The chain combines TRBV19 with TRBJ2-7; D not resolved. Looked up from germline, CDR1 is LNHDA and CDR2 is SQIVND (reference sequence). Trimming stripped 6 bases from V and 5 bases from J, with 17 bases between. The CDR3 sequence is 14 residues long. In DNA form, the CDR3 reads TGTGCCAGTAGACCCGACTCGAGGCCCCACGAGCAGTACTTC. Translation gives CASRPDSRPHEQYF.

The chain joins TRBV11-3 to TRBJ1-1, with D hard to call. The CDR3 runs to 13 residues. CDR1 and CDR2 (germline): SGHNT, YENEEA. V gave up 1 base and J gave up 1 base, with 4 bases separating them. In nucleotides, the CDR3 is TGTGCCAGCAGCTTAGGAGGGAACACTGAAGCTTTCTTT. Its translation: CASSLGGNTEAFF.

The J gene is TRBJ2-1, the V gene TRBV5-4; 8 bases line up with TRBD2. Per germline, CDR1 SGHNT and CDR2 YYREEE (reference sequence). This CDR3 spans 15 amino acids. After removal of 0 bases from V and 2 bases from J, the junction contained 1 base not matched to a gene. CDR3 nucleotide sequence: TGTGCCAGCAGCTTGGTTAGCGGGGCCTACAATGAGCAGTTCTTC. It yields the protein CASSLVSGAYNEQFF.

J is TRBJ1-4 and V is TRBV19; no reliable D call. The CDR3 contains 14 residues. CDR1 LNHDA and CDR2 SQIVND come from the germline V gene (reference sequence). The V gene lost 3 bases and the J gene lost 2 bases, with 7 bases spanning the gap. Here the CDR3 reads CASSISPTNEKLFF. In DNA, the CDR3 is TGTGCCAGTAGTATCAGTCCGACTAATGAAAAACTGTTTTTT.

V is TRBV18 and J is TRBJ1-2, with D hard to call. V was cut by 3 bases and J by 3 bases, with 11 bases left in between. The CDR3 extends over 14 amino acids. Germline-derived CDR1 and CDR2 are KGHSH and LQKENI. This CDR3 is CASSPGGYDYGYTF. Written as DNA, the CDR3 is TGTGCCAGCTCACCCGGAGGGTACGACTATGGCTACACCTTC.

The V gene is TRBV24-1, the J gene TRBJ2-5; the D is unclear. Trimming pared 1 base from V and 4 bases from J, leaving 9 bases between. Germline CDR1 reads KGHDR; CDR2 reads SFDVKD. The CDR3 spans 14 residues. DNA of the CDR3: TGTGCCACCAGTGATTTTTTGACTGGAGAGACCCAGTACTTC. Translated, it gives CATSDFLTGETQYF.

This clone appeared once. The chain uses TRBV7-2 and TRBJ2-7; TRBD1 is a possible D gene (6 bases). Germline V gene lookup returns CDR1 SGHTA and CDR2 FQGNSA. This CDR3 spans 15 amino acids. Deletions cut 5 bases from V and 6 bases from J, with 20 bases between. The CDR3 spells CASSLDRGHRGEQYF. CDR3 in DNA: TGTGCCAGCAGCCTCGACCGGGGACATCGGGGCGAGCAGTACTTC.

This chain links TRBV7-2 with TRBJ1-1; TRBD1 matches 8 bases. Losses at the gene ends were 3 bases for V and 6 bases for J; bases not matched to a gene: 6. The V gene's germline CDR1 is SGHTA and CDR2 FQGNSA. The CDR3 consists of 14 residues. This CDR3 reads CASSLDQGASEAFF. CDR3 in DNA: TGTGCCAGCAGCTTGGATCAGGGGGCCTCTGAAGCTTTCTTT.

The rearrangement joins TRBV28 to TRBJ2-1, with TRBD2 matching over 11 bases. V gave up 3 bases and J gave up 7 bases; unmatched junction bases: 8. Germline V gene lookup returns CDR1 MDHEN and CDR2 SYDVKM. The CDR3 covers 16 residues. The CDR3: CASSLRLAGGGNEQFF. In DNA form, the CDR3 reads TGTGCCAGCAGTTTGCGGCTAGCGGGGGGCGGGAATGAGCAGTTCTTC.

This clone appeared once. The chain has TRBV4-3 and TRBJ2-5; 7 bases are a match to TRBD1. The germline gives CDR1 LGHNA, CDR2 YSLEER. CDR3 length: 15 residues. J was trimmed by 5 bases and V by 0 bases; bases with no gene match: 6. CDR3 residues: CASSQDGTVTETQYF. The CDR3 DNA follows: TGCGCCAGCAGCCAAGATGGGACAGTTACGGAGACCCAGTACTTC.

V gene TRBV10-3 combines with J gene TRBJ1-2; D unclear. Germline values: CDR1 ENHRY, CDR2 SYGVKD. The V and J ends lost 3 bases and 4 bases respectively, with 15 bases between them. There are 15 residues in the CDR3. The CDR3 reads CAISDQRHGGYGYTF. CDR3 DNA sequence: TGTGCCATCAGTGATCAGCGGCATGGAGGCTATGGCTACACCTTC.

This rearrangement joins TRBV12-2 to TRBJ1-1. TRBV12-2 is a known pseudogene. There are 14 residues in the CDR3. The CDR3 is CASRLVVGDTEAFF. The CDR3 DNA is TGTGCAAGTCGCTTAGTCGTCGGAGACACTGAAGCTTTCTTT.

The chain has TRBV6-5 and TRBJ2-1, with 14 bases lining up with TRBD2. The CDR3 totals 16 residues. The J segment lost 7 bases and the V segment lost 2 bases, leaving 4 bases of the junction unmatched. The germline V gene encodes CDR1 MNHEY and CDR2 SVGAGI. The DNA of the CDR3 is TGTGCCAGCAGTTACCGGACTAGCGGGGGGCGGAATGAGCAGTTCTTC. Its protein is CASSYRTSGGRNEQFF.

The chain has TRBV11-3 and TRBJ2-3; possibly TRBD1 for D (6 bases). The CDR3 sequence is 13 residues long. V lost 1 base, J lost 6 bases, and 8 bases lay in between. Germline-derived CDR1 and CDR2 are SGHNT and YENEEA. The CDR3 sequence is CASSLGQGDTQYF. The CDR3 DNA reads TGTGCCAGCAGCTTAGGCCAGGGGGATACGCAGTATTTT.

The J gene is TRBJ1-4, the V gene TRBV4-3; 8 bases match TRBD1. With V trimmed by 0 bases and J by 12 bases, 9 bases remained unmatched. Germline CDR1 reads LGHNA; CDR2 reads YSLEER. There are 15 residues in the CDR3. The CDR3 DNA follows: TGCGCCAGCAGCCAAGATAGGACAGGGTTTGGGGAACTGTTTTTT. This codes for CASSQDRTGFGELFF.

CDR3 amino acids: CASNTQMNTEAFF. The CDR3 region has the DNA TGTGCCAGCAACACACAGATGAACACTGAAGCTTTCTTT. V usage is TRBV28 and J usage is TRBJ1-1; no clear D. Germline CDR1 is MDHEN and CDR2 is SYDVKM. The germline V and J ends were trimmed by 7 bases and 0 bases, with 9 bases remaining between them. The CDR3 sequence is 13 residues long.

The chain combines TRBV5-4 with TRBJ2-3; D may be TRBD1 (5 bases). Trimming removed 4 bases at V and 5 bases at J, with 14 bases between. The CDR3 runs 14 residues. The germline V gene encodes CDR1 SGHNT and CDR2 YYREEE (reference sequence). CDR3 coding DNA: TGTGCCAGCAGCCTGGGAAGGGGTGGAGATACGCAGTATTTT. This encodes CASSLGRGGDTQYF.

V and J are TRBV5-1 and TRBJ2-3; 9 bases line up with TRBD2. CDR1 SGHRS and CDR2 YFSETQ come from the germline V gene. J lost 4 bases, V lost 3 bases, and 21 bases had no gene match. There are 20 residues in the CDR3. CDR3 in DNA: TGCGCCAGCAGCTCAAGTGGGGCTGGGTCCAGCGGGAGGATGGCAGATACGCAGTATTTT. Protein product: CASSSSGAGSSGRMADTQYF.